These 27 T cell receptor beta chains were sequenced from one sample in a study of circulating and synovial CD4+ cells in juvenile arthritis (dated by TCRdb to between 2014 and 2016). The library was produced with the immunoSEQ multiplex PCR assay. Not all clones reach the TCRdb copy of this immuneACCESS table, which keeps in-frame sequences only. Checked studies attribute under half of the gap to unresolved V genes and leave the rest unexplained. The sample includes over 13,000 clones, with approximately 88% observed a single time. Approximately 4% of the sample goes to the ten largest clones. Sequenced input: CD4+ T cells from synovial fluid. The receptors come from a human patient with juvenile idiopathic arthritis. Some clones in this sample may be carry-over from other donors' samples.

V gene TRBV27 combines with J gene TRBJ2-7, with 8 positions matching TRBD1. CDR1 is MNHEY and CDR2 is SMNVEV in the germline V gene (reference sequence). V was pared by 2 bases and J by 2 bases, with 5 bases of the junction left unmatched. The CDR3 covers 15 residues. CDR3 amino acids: CASSLRDRPAYEQYF. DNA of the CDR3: TGTGCCAGCAGTTTACGGGACAGGCCAGCCTACGAGCAGTACTTC.

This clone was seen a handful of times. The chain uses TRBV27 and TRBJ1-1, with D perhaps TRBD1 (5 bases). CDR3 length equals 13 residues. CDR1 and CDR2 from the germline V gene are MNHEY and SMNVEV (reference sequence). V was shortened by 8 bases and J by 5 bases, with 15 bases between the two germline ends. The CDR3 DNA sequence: TGTGCCAGCGGGGGAGGATACGTGACTGAAGCTTTCTTT. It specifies CASGGGYVTEAFF.

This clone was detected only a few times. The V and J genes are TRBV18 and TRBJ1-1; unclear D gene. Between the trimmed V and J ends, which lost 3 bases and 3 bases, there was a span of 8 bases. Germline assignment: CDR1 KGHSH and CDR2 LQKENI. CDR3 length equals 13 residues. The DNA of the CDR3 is TGTGCCAGCTCACCCCTGAGGGACACTGAAGCTTTCTTT. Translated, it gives CASSPLRDTEAFF.

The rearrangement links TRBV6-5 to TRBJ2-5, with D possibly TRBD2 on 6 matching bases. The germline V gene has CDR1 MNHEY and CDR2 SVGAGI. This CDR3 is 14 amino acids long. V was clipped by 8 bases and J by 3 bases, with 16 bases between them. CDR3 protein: CASWGTGTKETQYF. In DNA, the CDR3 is TGTGCCAGCTGGGGGACTGGCACTAAAGAGACCCAGTACTTC.

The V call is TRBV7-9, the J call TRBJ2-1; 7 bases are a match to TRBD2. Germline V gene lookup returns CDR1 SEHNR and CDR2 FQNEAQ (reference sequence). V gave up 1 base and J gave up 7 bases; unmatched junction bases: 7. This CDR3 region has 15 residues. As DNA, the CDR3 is TGTGCCAGCAGCTTAGAGCTTCTAGCGGTGAATGAGCAGTTCTTC. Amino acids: CASSLELLAVNEQFF.

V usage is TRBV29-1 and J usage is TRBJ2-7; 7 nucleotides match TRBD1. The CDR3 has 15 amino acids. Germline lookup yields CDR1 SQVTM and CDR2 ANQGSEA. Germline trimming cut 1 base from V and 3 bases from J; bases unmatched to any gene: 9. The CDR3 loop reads CSVEVAETGNYEQYF. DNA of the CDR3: TGCAGCGTTGAAGTTGCGGAGACAGGGAACTACGAGCAGTACTTC.

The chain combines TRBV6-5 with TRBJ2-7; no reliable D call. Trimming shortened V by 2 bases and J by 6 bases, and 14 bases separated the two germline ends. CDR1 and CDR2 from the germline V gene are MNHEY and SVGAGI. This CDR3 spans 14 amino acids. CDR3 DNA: TGTGCCAGCAGTTACACGGGTAGACGGTCCGAGCAGTACTTC. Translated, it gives CASSYTGRRSEQYF.

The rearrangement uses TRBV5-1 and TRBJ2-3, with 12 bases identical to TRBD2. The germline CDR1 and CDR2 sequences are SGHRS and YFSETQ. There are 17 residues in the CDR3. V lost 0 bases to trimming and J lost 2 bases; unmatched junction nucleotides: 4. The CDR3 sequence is CASSLGGLAGFTDTQYF. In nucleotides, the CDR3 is TGCGCCAGCAGCTTGGGTGGACTAGCGGGATTCACAGATACGCAGTATTTT.

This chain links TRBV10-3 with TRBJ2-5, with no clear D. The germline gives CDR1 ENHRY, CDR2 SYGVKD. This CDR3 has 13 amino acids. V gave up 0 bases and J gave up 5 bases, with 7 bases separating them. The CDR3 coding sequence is TGTGCCATCAGTGAGTCCCCCGGGGAGACCCAGTACTTC. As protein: CAISESPGETQYF.

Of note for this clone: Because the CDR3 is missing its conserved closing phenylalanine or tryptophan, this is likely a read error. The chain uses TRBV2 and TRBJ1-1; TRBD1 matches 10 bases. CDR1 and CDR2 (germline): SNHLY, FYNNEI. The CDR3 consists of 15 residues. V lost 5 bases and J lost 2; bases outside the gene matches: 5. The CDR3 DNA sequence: TGTGCCAGCAGTTTGACAGGGGGCAGTAACACTGAAGCTTTCCTT. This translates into CASSLTGGSNTEAFL.

The CDR3 nucleotides read TGCGCCAGCAGCCAGGGACAGGGGAGTTCTAACACCGGGGAGCTGTTTTTT. This codes for CASSQGQGSSNTGELFF. The chain has TRBV4-3 and TRBJ2-2; TRBD1 matches at 10 bases. Germline CDR1 and CDR2: LGHNA and YSLEER. The CDR3 contains 17 residues. The V segment lost 3 bases and the J segment 2 bases; nucleotides outside the gene matches: 6.

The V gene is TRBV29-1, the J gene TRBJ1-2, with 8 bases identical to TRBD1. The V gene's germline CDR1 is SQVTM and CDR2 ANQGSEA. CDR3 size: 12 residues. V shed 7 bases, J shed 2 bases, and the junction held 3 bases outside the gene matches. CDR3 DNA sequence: TGCAGCGGCGGACAGGGAAACTATGGCTACACCTTC. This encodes CSGGQGNYGYTF.

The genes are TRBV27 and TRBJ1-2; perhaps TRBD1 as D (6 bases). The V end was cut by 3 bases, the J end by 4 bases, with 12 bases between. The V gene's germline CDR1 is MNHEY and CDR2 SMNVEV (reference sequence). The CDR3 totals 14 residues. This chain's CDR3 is CASSLGGGTYGYTF. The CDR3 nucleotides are TGTGCCAGCAGTTTGGGAGGGGGAACCTATGGCTACACCTTC.

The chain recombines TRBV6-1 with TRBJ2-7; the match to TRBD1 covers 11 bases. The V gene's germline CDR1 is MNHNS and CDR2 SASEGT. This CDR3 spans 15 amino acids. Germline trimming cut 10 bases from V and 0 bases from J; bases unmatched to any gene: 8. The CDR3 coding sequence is TGTGCCACCGAGAGAGGGACAGGGGGCTCCTACGAGCAGTACTTC. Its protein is CATERGTGGSYEQYF.

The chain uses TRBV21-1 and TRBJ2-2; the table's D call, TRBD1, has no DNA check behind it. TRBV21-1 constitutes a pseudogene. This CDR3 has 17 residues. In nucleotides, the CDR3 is TGTGCCAGCAGCAAAGAGGTAGAGGACAGGGCGGGCGGGGAGCTGTTTTTT. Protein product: CASSKEVEDRAGGELFF.

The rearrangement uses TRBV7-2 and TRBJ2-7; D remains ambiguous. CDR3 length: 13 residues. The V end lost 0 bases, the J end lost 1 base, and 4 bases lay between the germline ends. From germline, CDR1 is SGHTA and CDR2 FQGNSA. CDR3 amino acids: CASSLAGSYEQYF. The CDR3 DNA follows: TGTGCCAGCAGCTTAGCCGGGTCCTACGAGCAGTACTTC.

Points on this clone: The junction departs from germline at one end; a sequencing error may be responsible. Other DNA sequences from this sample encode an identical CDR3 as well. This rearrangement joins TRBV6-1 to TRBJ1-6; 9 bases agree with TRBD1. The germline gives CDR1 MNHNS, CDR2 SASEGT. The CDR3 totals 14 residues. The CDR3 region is CASSWTGENSPLHF. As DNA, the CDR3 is TGTGCCAGCAGTTGGACAGGGGAGAATTCCCCCCTCCACTTT.

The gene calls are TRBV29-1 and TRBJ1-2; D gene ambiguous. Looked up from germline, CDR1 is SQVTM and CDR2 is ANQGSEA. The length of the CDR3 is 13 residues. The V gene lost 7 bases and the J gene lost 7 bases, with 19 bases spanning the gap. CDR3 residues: CSAIREGHRGYTF. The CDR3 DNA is TGCAGCGCGATCCGGGAAGGGCATCGTGGCTACACCTTC.

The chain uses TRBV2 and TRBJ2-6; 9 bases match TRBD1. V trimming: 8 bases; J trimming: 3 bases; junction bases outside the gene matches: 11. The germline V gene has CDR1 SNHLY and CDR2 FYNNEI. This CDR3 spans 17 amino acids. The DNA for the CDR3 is TGTGCCAGCCGACCGGGACAGGGACATCTTGGGGCCAACGTCCTGACTTTC. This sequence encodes CASRPGQGHLGANVLTF.

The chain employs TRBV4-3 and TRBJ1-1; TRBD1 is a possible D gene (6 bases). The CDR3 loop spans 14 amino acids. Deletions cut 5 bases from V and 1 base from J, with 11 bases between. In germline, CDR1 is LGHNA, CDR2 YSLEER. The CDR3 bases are TGCGCCAGCAGCTACGACAGGTCGAACACTGAAGCTTTCTTT. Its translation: CASSYDRSNTEAFF.

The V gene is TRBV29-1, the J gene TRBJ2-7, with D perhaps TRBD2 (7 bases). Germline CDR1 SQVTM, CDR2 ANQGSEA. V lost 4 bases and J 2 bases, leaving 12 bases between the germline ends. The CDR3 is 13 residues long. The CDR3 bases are TGCAGCGTTGGGATGCGGGGGCCCTACGAGCAGTACTTC. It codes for CSVGMRGPYEQYF.

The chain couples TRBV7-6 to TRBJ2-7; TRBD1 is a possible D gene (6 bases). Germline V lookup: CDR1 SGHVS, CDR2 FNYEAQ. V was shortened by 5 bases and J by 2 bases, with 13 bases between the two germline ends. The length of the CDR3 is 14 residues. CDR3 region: CASSPTTGTYEQYF. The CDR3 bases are TGTGCCAGCAGCCCGACGACAGGAACCTACGAGCAGTACTTC.

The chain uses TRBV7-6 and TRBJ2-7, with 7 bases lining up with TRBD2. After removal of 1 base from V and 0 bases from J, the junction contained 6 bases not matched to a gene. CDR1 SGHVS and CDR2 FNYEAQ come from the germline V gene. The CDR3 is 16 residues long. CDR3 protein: CASSLGRAGSSYEQYF. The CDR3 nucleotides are TGTGCCAGCAGCTTAGGGAGAGCGGGGAGCTCCTACGAGCAGTACTTC.

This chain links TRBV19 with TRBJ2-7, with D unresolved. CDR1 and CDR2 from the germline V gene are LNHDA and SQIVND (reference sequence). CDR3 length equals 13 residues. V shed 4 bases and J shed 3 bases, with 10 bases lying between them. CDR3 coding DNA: TGTGCCAGTAGTAGTCTCTATAGCTACGAGCAGTACTTC. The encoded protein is CASSSLYSYEQYF.

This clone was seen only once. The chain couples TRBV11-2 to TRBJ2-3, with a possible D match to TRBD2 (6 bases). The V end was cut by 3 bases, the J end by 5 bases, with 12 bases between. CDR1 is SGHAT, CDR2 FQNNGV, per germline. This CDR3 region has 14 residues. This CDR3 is CASSLGVGGDTQYF. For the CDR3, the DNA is TGTGCCAGCAGCTTGGGGGTGGGAGGAGATACGCAGTATTTT.

The CDR3 reads CASSVGPEKQTQYF. For the CDR3, the DNA is TGTGCCAGCAGCGTAGGTCCGGAGAAACAGACCCAGTACTTC. The genes are TRBV9 and TRBJ2-5; unclear D gene. Germline loops: CDR1 SGDLS, CDR2 YYNGEE. This CDR3 has 14 amino acids. V lost 0 bases, J lost 6 bases, and 12 bases lay in between.

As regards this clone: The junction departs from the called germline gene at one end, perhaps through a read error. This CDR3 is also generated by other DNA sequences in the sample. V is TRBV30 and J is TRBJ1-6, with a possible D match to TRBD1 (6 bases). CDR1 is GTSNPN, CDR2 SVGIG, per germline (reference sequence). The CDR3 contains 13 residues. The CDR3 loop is CAWSEQGNSPLHF. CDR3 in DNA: TGTGCCTGGAGTGAACAGGGTAATTCCCCCCTCCACTTT.